The 5 T cell receptor beta chains listed next were all sequenced from one sample in a study of monozygotic twins with inflammatory bowel disease. TCRdb reprocessed the 5' RACE reads, keeping one entry per CDR3 protein, no DNA. Its clone listing holds about 160,000 distinct CDR3 sequences. The material sequenced was blood. These receptors originate from a human donor with ulcerative colitis or Crohn's disease, or a healthy co-twin of an affected twin (not recorded which).

The gene calls are TRBV5-1 and TRBJ1-1. This CDR3 is 13 amino acids long. Germline V gene sequence: CDR1 SGHRS, CDR2 YFSETQ. This chain's CDR3 is CASRSGGSTEAFF.

The chain has TRBV27 and TRBJ2-7; checking the TCRdb D call of TRBD1 is not possible without DNA. The CDR3 is 15 amino acids. Germline lookup yields CDR1 MNHEY and CDR2 SMNVEV (reference sequence). CDR3 amino acids: CASSLSGGTTYEQYF.

The CDR3 spells CAWTGRNNEKLFF. The V gene is TRBV30, the J gene TRBJ1-4. Germline-derived CDR1 and CDR2 are GTSNPN and SVGIG (reference sequence). CDR3 length: 13 amino acids.

The chain uses TRBV3-1 and TRBJ2-1; TCRdb calls TRBD2, which cannot be checked without DNA. The CDR3 is 15 amino acids. Germline V gene data show CDR1 as LGHDT and CDR2 as YNNKEL (reference sequence). The CDR3 loop reads CASSQALAVDNEQFF.

V usage is TRBV20-1 and J usage is TRBJ1-5. Per the germline V gene, CDR1 is DFQATT and CDR2 is SNEGSKA (reference sequence). There are 12 residues in the CDR3. CDR3 amino acids: CSAGRNNQPQHF.